The text below deals with one TCR beta chain. Its antigen remains unidentified. TCRdb's table, derived via immunoSEQ multiplex PCR, lists solely in-frame clones and lacks some. The table lists approximately 84,000 clones, about nine tenths of them singletons. These data are taken from a study of OX40 agonist ivuxolimab in advanced cancers. General study results and limits: Within 6 weeks, CD4+ and CD8+ blood T cells expanded clonally at 0.1 to 3.0 mg/kg. Averaging showed that CD8+ T cells had more expanded clones than CD4+ did.

This CDR3 contains 16 residues. CDR1 and CDR2 (germline): WNHNN, SYGVQD (reference sequence). Trimming cost V 2 bases and J 0 bases, with 12 bases left between them. The rearrangement links TRBV10-1 to TRBJ2-3; D may be TRBD1 (6 bases). The TCR comes from an adult with an advanced solid tumor such as melanoma, head and neck, liver or kidney cancer. The sample here was CD4+ or CD8+ T cells sorted from blood, taken in a trial of the OX40 agonist ivuxolimab. In DNA form, the CDR3 reads TGCGCCAGCAGTGAGGCTGAGACAGGTAGCACAGATACGCAGTATTTT. Residues: CASSEAETGSTDTQYF.